Described below is a single T cell receptor (beta chain) sequence and its context. No cognate antigen has been identified for it. Base qualities are missing; no much larger clone stands one base away. Collaborating institutions collected whole blood in K2EDTA tubes following their own protocols. For TCRbeta analysis, collaborators shipped samples in one of three forms: frozen whole blood, isolated PBMCs, or DNA extracted from either of those sample types. This specimen comes from a study of blood T cell repertoires in COVID-19 (dated by TCRdb to between 2020 and 2021). Study-level background: Collaborator samples came from the United States, Italy and Spain and covered acute and convalescent phases of COVID-19. Where available, HLA class I and class II types were taken from metadata supplied by the sample provider and were not determined by assay-based typing. A de-identified subject ID, COVID-19 status, age in years and sex were almost always included in the sample metadata. The repertoires were released in a freely available public database meant as a resource for research on the immune response to SARS-CoV-2. Deeply sampled blood TCRbeta repertoires from subjects exposed to, actively infected with, or recovered from COVID-19 were included in the dataset. The prospective study material was composed of cDNA or gDNA derived from T cells, B-cell-depleted T cells, or PBMCs. The samples were drawn from the first 160 participants of the ongoing ImmuneRACE study and from 950 to 1,500 subjects provided by 6 global collaborators.

As encoded in the germline V gene, CDR1 is MRHNA while CDR2 is SNTAGT. The trim is 8 bases for V and 5 bases for J, with a gap of 22 bases between the germline ends. The CDR3 has 16 amino acids, counting the end cysteine and phenylalanine. Only the CDR3 region is kept as DNA, spanning 48 bases read in frame from base 1. Points the paper makes about the study in general: Clinical and demographic metadata were provided uncurated, with the amount varying by source and participant.

TCRbeta CDR3 regions were amplified from genomic DNA using the immunoSEQ Assay, a bias-controlled multiplex PCR. Turning to the authors' computational methods: The number of nucleated cells in each sample was estimated by amplification of reference gene primers within the assay. Sequence reads were collapsed and filtered to measure the absolute abundance of every unique TCRbeta CDR3 rearrangement. For each sample, productive Simpson clonality was calculated as the square root of Simpson's diversity index over productive rearrangements. Not all clones reach the TCRdb copy of this immuneACCESS table, which keeps in-frame sequences only. Checked studies attribute under half of the gap to unresolved V genes and leave the rest unexplained. Clone size and V and J calls were adopted from that table, with D and trimming inferred from the DNA. For this sample the table gives 370,000 or so clones, of which more than 65% were detected only once. About 1% of the sample is held by the ten biggest clonotypes.

The sequence came from a human donor with acute or convalescent COVID-19. The donor label of this sample is uncertain. The chain is assembled from TRBV6-4 and TRBJ1-5; perhaps TRBD1 is the D gene, with 5 bases matching. Sequencing used peripheral blood. This receptor has the CDR3 CASGRDEEGVDQPQHF. The bases read TGTGCCAGCGGCCGGGACGAGGAGGGTGTCGATCAGCCCCAGCATTTT.